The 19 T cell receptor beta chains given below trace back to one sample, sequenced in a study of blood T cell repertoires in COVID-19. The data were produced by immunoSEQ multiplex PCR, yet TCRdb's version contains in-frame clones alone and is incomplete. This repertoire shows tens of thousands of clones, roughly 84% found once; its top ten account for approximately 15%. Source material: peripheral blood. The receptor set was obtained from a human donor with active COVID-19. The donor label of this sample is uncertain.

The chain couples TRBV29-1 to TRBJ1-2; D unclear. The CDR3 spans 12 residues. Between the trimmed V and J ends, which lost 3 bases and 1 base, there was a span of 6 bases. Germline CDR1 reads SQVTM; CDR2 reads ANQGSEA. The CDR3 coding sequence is TGCAGCGTTGATCCCAATAACTATGGCTACACCTTC. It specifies CSVDPNNYGYTF.

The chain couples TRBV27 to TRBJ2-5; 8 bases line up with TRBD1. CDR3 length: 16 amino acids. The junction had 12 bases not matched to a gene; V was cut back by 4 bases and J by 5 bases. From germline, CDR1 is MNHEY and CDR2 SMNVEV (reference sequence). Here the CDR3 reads CASSSGTGLAGETQYF. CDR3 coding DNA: TGTGCCAGCAGTTCCGGGACAGGTCTGGCGGGGGAGACCCAGTACTTC.

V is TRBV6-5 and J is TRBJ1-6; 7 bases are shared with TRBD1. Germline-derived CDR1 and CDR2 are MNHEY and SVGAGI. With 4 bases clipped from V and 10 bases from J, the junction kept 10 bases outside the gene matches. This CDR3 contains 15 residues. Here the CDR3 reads CASSLTGQFNSPLHF. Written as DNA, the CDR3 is TGTGCCAGCAGTTTGACAGGGCAGTTTAACTCACCCCTCCACTTT.

The CDR3 coding sequence is TGTGCCAGCAGTGACCAGGGGGCGCTTAATGAGCAGTTCTTC. Amino acid sequence: CASSDQGALNEQFF. This sequence joins TRBV6-1 and TRBJ2-1; 8 nucleotides line up with TRBD1. The germline V gene encodes CDR1 MNHNS and CDR2 SASEGT. J was trimmed by 7 bases and V by 3 bases; bases with no gene match: 5. This CDR3 region has 14 residues.

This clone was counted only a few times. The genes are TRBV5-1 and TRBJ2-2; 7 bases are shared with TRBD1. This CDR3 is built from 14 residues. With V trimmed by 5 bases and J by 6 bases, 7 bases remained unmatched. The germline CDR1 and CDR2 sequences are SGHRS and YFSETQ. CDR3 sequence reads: CASSPDRAPGELFF. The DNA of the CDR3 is TGCGCCAGCAGTCCTGACAGGGCCCCCGGGGAGCTGTTTTTT.

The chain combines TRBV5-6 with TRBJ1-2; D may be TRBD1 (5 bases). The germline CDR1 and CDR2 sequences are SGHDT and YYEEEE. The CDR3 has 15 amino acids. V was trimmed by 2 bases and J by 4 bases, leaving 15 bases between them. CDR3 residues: CASSLAGRGGYGYTF. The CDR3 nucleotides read TGTGCCAGCAGCTTAGCGGGTCGGGGCGGCTATGGCTACACCTTC.

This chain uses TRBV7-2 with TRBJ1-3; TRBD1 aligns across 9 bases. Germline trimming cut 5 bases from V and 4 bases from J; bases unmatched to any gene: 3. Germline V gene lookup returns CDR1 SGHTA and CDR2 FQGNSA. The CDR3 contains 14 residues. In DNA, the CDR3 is TGTGCCAGCAGCAGTGGGACAGGGGGAAACACCATATATTTT. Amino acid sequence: CASSSGTGGNTIYF. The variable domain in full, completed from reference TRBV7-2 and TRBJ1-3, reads GAGVSQSPSNKVTEKGKDVELRCDPISGHTALYWYRQSLGQGLEFLIYFQGNSAPDKSGLPSDRFSAERTGGSVSTLTIQRTQQEDSAVYLCASSSGTGGNTIYFGEGSWLTVV.

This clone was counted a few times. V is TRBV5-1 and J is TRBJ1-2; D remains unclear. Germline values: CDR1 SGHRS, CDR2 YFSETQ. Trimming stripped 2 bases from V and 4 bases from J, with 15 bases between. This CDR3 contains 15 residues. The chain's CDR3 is CASSFGEGEGYGYTF. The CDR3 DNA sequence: TGCGCCAGCAGCTTCGGCGAGGGCGAGGGCTATGGCTACACCTTC.

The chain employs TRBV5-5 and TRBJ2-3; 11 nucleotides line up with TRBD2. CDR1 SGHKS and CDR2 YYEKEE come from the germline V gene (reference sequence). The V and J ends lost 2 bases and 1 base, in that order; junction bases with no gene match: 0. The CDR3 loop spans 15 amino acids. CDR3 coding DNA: TGTGCCAGCAGCTTTAGCGGGGGGGGCACAGATACGCAGTATTTT. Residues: CASSFSGGGTDTQYF.

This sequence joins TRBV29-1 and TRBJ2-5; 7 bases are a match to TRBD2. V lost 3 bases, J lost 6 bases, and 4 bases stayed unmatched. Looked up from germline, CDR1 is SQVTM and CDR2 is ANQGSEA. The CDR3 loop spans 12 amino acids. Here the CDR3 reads CSVESGGKTQYF. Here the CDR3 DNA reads TGCAGCGTTGAGTCGGGAGGCAAGACCCAGTACTTC.

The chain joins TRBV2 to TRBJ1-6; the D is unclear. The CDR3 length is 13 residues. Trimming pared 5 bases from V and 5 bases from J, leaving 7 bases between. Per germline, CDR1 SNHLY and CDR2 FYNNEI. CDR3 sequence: CASSRSNNSPLHF. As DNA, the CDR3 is TGTGCCAGCAGTAGGAGTAATAATTCACCCCTCCACTTT. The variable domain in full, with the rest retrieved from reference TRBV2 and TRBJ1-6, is EPEVTQTPSHQVTQMGQEVILRCVPISNHLYFYWYRQILGQKVEFLVSFYNNEISEKSEIFDDQFSVERPDGSNFTLKIRSTKLEDSAMYFCASSRSNNSPLHFGNGTRLTVT.

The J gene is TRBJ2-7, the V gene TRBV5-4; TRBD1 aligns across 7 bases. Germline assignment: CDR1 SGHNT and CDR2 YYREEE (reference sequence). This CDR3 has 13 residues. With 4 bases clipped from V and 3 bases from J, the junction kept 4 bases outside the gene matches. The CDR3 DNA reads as TGTGCCAGCAGCCTGGGACAGAACTACGAGCAGTACTTC. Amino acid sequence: CASSLGQNYEQYF.

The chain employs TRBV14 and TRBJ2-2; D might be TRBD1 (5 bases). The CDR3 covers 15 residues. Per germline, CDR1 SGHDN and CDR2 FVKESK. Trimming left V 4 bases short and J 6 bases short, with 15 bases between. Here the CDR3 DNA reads TGTGCCAGCAGCCCCTCGACAGTTTCCTCCGGGGAGCTGTTTTTT. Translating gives CASSPSTVSSGELFF.

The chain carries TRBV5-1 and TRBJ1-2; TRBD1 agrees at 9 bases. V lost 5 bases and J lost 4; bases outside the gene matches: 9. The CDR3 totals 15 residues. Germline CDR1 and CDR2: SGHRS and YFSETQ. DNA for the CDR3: TGCGCCAGCAGAATTACAGGGGGCAGTGGCTATGGCTACACCTTC. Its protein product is CASRITGGSGYGYTF.

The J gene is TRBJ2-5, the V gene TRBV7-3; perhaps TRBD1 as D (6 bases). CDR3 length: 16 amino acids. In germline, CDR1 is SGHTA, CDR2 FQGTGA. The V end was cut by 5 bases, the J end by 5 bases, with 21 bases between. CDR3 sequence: CASSPMHLGGSETQYF. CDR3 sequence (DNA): TGTGCCAGCAGCCCCATGCATTTAGGGGGATCCGAGACCCAGTACTTC. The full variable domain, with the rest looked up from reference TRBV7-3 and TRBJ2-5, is GAGVSQTPSNKVTEKGKYVELRCDPISGHTALYWYRQSLGQGPEFLIYFQGTGAADDSGLPNDRFFAVRPEGSVSTLKIQRTERGDSAVYLCASSPMHLGGSETQYFGPGTRLLVL.

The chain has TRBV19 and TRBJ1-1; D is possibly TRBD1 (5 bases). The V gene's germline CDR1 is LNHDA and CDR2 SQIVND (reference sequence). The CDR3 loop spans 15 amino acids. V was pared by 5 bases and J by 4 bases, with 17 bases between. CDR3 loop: CASSLRSIGGTEAFF. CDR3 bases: TGTGCCAGTAGTCTAAGATCCATCGGGGGCACTGAAGCTTTCTTT.

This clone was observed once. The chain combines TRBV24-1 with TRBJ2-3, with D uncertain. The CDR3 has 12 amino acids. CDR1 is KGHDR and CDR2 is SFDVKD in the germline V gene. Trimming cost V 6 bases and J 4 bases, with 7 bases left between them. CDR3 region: CATSRVADTQYF. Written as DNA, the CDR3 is TGTGCCACCAGTCGCGTAGCAGATACGCAGTATTTT.

CDR3: CASSSAPGTDTEAFF. CDR3 DNA sequence: TGTGCCAGCAGTTCCGCACCCGGGACAGACACTGAAGCTTTCTTT. The chain recombines TRBV27 with TRBJ1-1; TRBD1 agrees at 7 bases. The trim removed 4 bases at V and 3 bases at J, leaving 8 bases unmatched. This CDR3 spans 15 amino acids. Germline CDR1 is MNHEY and CDR2 is SMNVEV (reference sequence).

DNA of the CDR3: TGTGCCAGCAGCCGGACTAGCGGGGGGCCAGATACGCAGTATTTT. It specifies CASSRTSGGPDTQYF. This chain uses TRBV4-2 with TRBJ2-3, with TRBD2 identical over 14 bases. Trimming at V came to 4 bases and at J to 4 bases, leaving 1 base not matched to a gene. The CDR3 consists of 15 residues. Per germline, CDR1 LGHNA and CDR2 YNFKEQ.